What follows are 5 T cell receptor beta chains derived from one specimen sequenced in a study of blood T cell repertoires in COVID-19. TCRdb keeps only in-frame clones here, not all; method: immunoSEQ multiplex PCR. Of some 300,000 clones listed, 90% are singletons. Sequenced input: PBMCs or T cells enriched from blood (not recorded which). These receptors were taken from a woman in her thirties who had been exposed to COVID-19.

V gene TRBV2 combines with J gene TRBJ1-6, with 7 positions matching TRBD1. Unmatched junction bases numbered 7, after V lost 8 bases and J lost 6 bases. The CDR3 covers 14 residues. From germline, CDR1 is SNHLY and CDR2 FYNNEI. CDR3 nucleotides: TGTGCCAGCCGACAGGGTGGCGGTAATTCACCCCTCCACTTT. This gives the protein CASRQGGGNSPLHF.

The V and J genes are TRBV19 and TRBJ2-1; TRBD2 agrees at 8 bases. CDR1 and CDR2 (germline): LNHDA, SQIVND (reference sequence). Losses at the gene ends were 5 bases for V and 8 bases for J; bases not matched to a gene: 14. The CDR3 is 16 residues long. CDR3 in DNA: TGTGCCAGTAGTCCCCTTCCCGGGACTAGTTCCGATGAGCAGTTCTTC. Its protein product is CASSPLPGTSSDEQFF.

The J gene is TRBJ1-4, the V gene TRBV24-1; weak D call: TRBD1 (6 bases). The germline gives CDR1 KGHDR, CDR2 SFDVKD. With 1 base removed from V and 0 bases from J, the gap between germline ends came to 17 bases. The CDR3 sequence is 19 residues long. The CDR3 loop reads CATSDLTGQTVATNEKLFF. DNA for the CDR3: TGTGCCACCAGTGATTTAACAGGGCAAACTGTTGCAACTAATGAAAAACTGTTTTTT.

The chain recombines TRBV2 with TRBJ2-2; D perhaps matches TRBD1 (5 bases). Trimming removed 4 bases from V and 5 bases from J, with 14 bases in between. This CDR3 has 15 amino acids. The germline CDR1 and CDR2 sequences are SNHLY and FYNNEI. This chain's CDR3 is CASSAAGYPTGELFF. The CDR3 bases are TGTGCCAGCAGTGCGGCAGGGTATCCGACCGGGGAGCTGTTTTTT.

The V and J genes are TRBV18 and TRBJ2-7; TRBD2 agrees at 7 bases. Germline CDR1 reads KGHSH; CDR2 reads LQKENI. The CDR3 is 16 amino acids. Trimming removed 5 bases from V and 1 base from J; junction bases left unmatched: 11. In DNA form, the CDR3 reads TGTGCCAGCTCATCATACGGGGGGAGAGAATCCTACGAGCAGTACTTC. This sequence encodes CASSSYGGRESYEQYF.